This T cell receptor (beta chain) was captured by sequencing in a study of control samples from healthy donors and cancer patients (dated by TCRdb to between 2020 and 2021). On this clone itself: The antigen it binds to is not known. Nothing much larger sits one base from this clone, and base qualities are not available.

Deletion took 6 bases off V and 7 bases off J, with a span of 10 bases between the germline ends. The CDR3 starts with the cysteine, ends with the phenylalanine, and has 12 residues. Only the CDR3 portion is preserved as DNA: 36 bases, with reading frame beginning at the first base. To prepare the library, the immunoSEQ multiplex PCR assay was applied. TCRdb stores this immuneACCESS table with in-frame sequences only. Part of the clones is absent; in the studies checked, under half of the shortfall reflects unresolved V genes, and no reason is known for the rest. The sample table lists under 65,000 clones, more than 75% of them with a count of one. The top ten constitute approximately 12% of the sample.

The chain couples TRBV12-3 or TRBV12-4 to TRBJ2-1, and perhaps TRBD1 as D gene, on 6 matching bases. This sequence originates from a woman aged 55-69 years with lung cancer. Sequenced material: PBMCs. The CDR3 loop reads CASSLQGNEQFF. The DNA reads TGTGCCAGCAGCCTTCAGGGGAATGAGCAGTTCTTC.